These T cell receptor beta chains were read from a single sample in a study of blood T cell repertoires in COVID-19. Generated by immunoSEQ multiplex PCR, the TCRdb table keeps only in-frame clones and is missing some. The sample records about 290,000 clones, about nine tenths being singletons. The sequenced sample consisted of PBMCs or T cells enriched from blood (not recorded which). The source is a woman between 35 and 50 years old who had recovered from COVID-19. Both conserved end residues are part of each CDR3. D genes are given only for firm matches. Some rows have no size entry. The others give once, few or many, or a class for an expanded clone.

d_gene	v_gene	abundance	j_gene	len	CDR3aa	CDR3nt
.	TRBV30	.	TRBJ2-3	14	CAWSVNGGEDTQYF	TGTGCCTGGAGTGTAAACGGAGGGGAGGATACGCAGTATTTT
TRBD1	TRBV3-1/TRBV3-2	once	TRBJ1-3	15	CASSPDRAFGNTIYF	TGTGCCAGCAGCCCGGACAGGGCTTTTGGAAACACCATATATTTT
.	TRBV7-9	.	TRBJ1-1	12	CASSLGQLEAFF	TGTGCCAGCAGCTTAGGACAGCTAGAAGCTTTCTTT
TRBD1	TRBV3-1/TRBV3-2	.	TRBJ1-3	19	CASSQEDREWSFSGNTIYF	TGTGCCAGCAGCCAAGAGGACAGGGAATGGAGTTTCTCTGGAAACACCATATATTTT
.	TRBV5-1	.	TRBJ1-6	13	CASSLGLDSPLHF	TGCGCCAGCAGCTTGGGTCTTGATTCACCCCTCCACTTT
TRBD2	TRBV7-3	.	TRBJ2-3	14	CASRAGGGTDTQYF	TGTGCCAGTCGAGCGGGGGGCGGCACAGATACGCAGTATTTT
TRBD2	TRBV7-9	few	TRBJ2-5	15	CASSSTSGRFKTQYF	TGTGCCAGCAGCTCAACTAGCGGGAGGTTCAAGACCCAGTACTTC
.	TRBV11-2	.	TRBJ1-1	15	CASSPRPTPNTEAFF	TGTGCCAGCAGCCCCCGGCCGACACCGAACACTGAAGCTTTCTTT
TRBD1	TRBV29-1	.	TRBJ2-7	12	CSVGQGAYEQYF	TGCAGCGTGGGACAGGGGGCCTACGAGCAGTACTTC
TRBD2	TRBV11-2	.	TRBJ2-5	19	CASSLGRLAGGMSGETQYF	TGTGCCAGCAGCTTAGGTCGGCTAGCGGGAGGAATGTCGGGGGAGACCCAGTACTTC
TRBD2	TRBV4-3	.	TRBJ2-2	16	CASSHSLAANTGELFF	TGCGCCAGCAGTCATAGCCTAGCGGCTAACACCGGGGAGCTGTTTTTT
.	TRBV3-1/TRBV3-2	.	TRBJ2-3	13	CASGGWGPDTQYF	TGTGCCAGCGGGGGCTGGGGGCCCGATACGCAGTATTTT
TRBD1	TRBV6-5	.	TRBJ1-2	14	CASSPDRGVGGYTF	TGTGCCAGCAGTCCCGACAGGGGAGTCGGTGGCTACACCTTC
.	TRBV4-1	.	TRBJ1-2	17	CASSPHHPGVDGNGYTF	TGCGCCAGCAGCCCTCACCATCCAGGGGTTGACGGTAATGGCTACACCTTC
.	TRBV30	.	TRBJ1-4	13	CAWSVRVQGPLFF	TGTGCCTGGAGTGTACGGGTCCAGGGCCCACTGTTTTTT
.	TRBV11-2	.	TRBJ2-3	13	CASSLPSTDTQYF	TGTGCCAGCAGCTTACCAAGCACAGATACGCAGTATTTT
.	TRBV5-6	.	TRBJ2-5	12	CASSSTQKTQYF	TGTGCCAGCAGCTCCACTCAAAAGACCCAGTACTTC
TRBD2	TRBV3-1/TRBV3-2	.	TRBJ2-3	17	CASSRFSSGRGTDTQYF	TGTGCCAGCAGCCGCTTCTCTAGCGGGAGGGGAACAGATACGCAGTATTTT
.	TRBV19	.	TRBJ1-2	15	CASSTPSGAVHGYTF	TGTGCCAGTAGTACCCCCTCTGGGGCCGTCCATGGCTACACCTTC
TRBD1	TRBV7-2	.	TRBJ2-7	16	CASSFRNTGQGAQQYF	TGTGCCAGCAGCTTCCGAAATACGGGACAGGGGGCCCAGCAGTACTTC
.	TRBV15	.	TRBJ1-2	14	CATSRVQGFYGYTF	TGTGCCACCAGCAGAGTCCAGGGATTCTATGGCTACACCTTC
.	TRBV7-9	.	TRBJ2-7	15	CASSLAGTQTSEQYF	TGTGCCAGCAGCTTAGCCGGGACTCAGACCAGCGAGCAGTACTTC
.	TRBV4-1	.	TRBJ1-2	15	CASSHPETANYGYTF	TGCGCCAGCAGCCACCCGGAGACAGCAAACTATGGCTACACCTTC
.	TRBV12-3/TRBV12-4	.	TRBJ1-2	13	CASSFRGAYGYTF	TGTGCCAGCAGTTTCAGGGGTGCCTATGGCTACACCTTC
TRBD1	TRBV6-5	.	TRBJ1-2	13	CASSPQTGYGYTF	TGTGCCAGCAGTCCCCAGACAGGGTATGGCTACACCTTC
.	TRBV30	.	TRBJ1-5	14	CAWSTGRPSGAQHF	TGTGCCTGGAGTACAGGGAGACCCAGTGGAGCCCAGCATTTT
TRBD1	TRBV19	.	TRBJ1-5	13	CASSTGQHQPQHF	TGTGCCAGTAGTACGGGACAGCATCAGCCCCAGCATTTT
TRBD2	TRBV28	.	TRBJ2-5	13	CASHAGVEETQYF	TGTGCCAGCCATGCGGGAGTGGAAGAGACCCAGTACTTC
.	TRBV5-1	.	TRBJ2-7	17	CASNSGYGSGSSYEQYF	TGCGCCAGCAATTCGGGGTACGGGTCGGGATCCTCCTACGAGCAGTACTTC
.	TRBV27	.	TRBJ2-1	17	CASSLFNSGGSYNEQFF	TGTGCCAGCAGTTTATTTAATTCCGGGGGATCCTACAATGAGCAGTTCTTC
.	TRBV9	.	TRBJ1-2	15	CASSVEASRRYGYTF	TGTGCCAGCAGCGTAGAGGCTAGCAGGCGTTATGGCTACACCTTC
.	TRBV28	.	TRBJ1-1	16	CASSLHGQGTNTEAFF	TGTGCCAGCAGTCTCCATGGGCAGGGAACGAACACTGAAGCTTTCTTT
.	TRBV6-5	.	TRBJ2-1	13	CASSYERLKNLFF	TGTGCCAGCAGTTATGAAAGACTAAAAAACCTGTTCTTC
.	TRBV5-1	.	TRBJ1-2	13	CASSLRENYGYTF	TGCGCCAGCAGCTTGCGGGAGAACTATGGCTACACCTTC
.	TRBV5-1	.	TRBJ1-1	13	CASSLENGGEAFF	TGCGCCAGCAGCTTGGAAAACGGAGGGGAAGCTTTCTTT
.	TRBV18	once	TRBJ2-7	14	CASSPKEGSYEQYF	TGTGCCAGCTCACCAAAGGAGGGCTCCTACGAGCAGTACTTC
TRBD1	TRBV18	.	TRBJ2-2	15	CASSPGQENTGELFF	TGTGCCAGCTCACCGGGACAGGAGAACACCGGGGAGCTGTTTTTT
.	TRBV24-1	.	TRBJ2-3	13	CATSDLNTDTQYF	TGTGCCACCAGTGACCTAAACACAGATACGCAGTATTTT
TRBD1	TRBV18	.	TRBJ1-1	15	CASSPGQGMNTEAFF	TGTGCCAGCTCACCCGGACAGGGGATGAACACTGAAGCTTTCTTT
.	TRBV12-2	once	TRBJ1-5	15	CASRLRPKGGQPQHF	TGTGCAAGTCGCCTGAGACCCAAGGGAGGGCAGCCCCAGCATTTT
.	TRBV6-5	.	TRBJ1-2	15	CASQVQGALIWGYTF	TGTGCCAGTCAAGTACAGGGCGCACTAATATGGGGCTACACCTTC
TRBD2	TRBV5-1	.	TRBJ2-5	15	CASSTSSGGVETQYF	TGCGCCAGCAGCACCTCTAGCGGGGGGGTTGAGACCCAGTACTTC